The 30 T cell receptor beta chains reported below all come from one sample, sequenced in a study of blood T cells in healthy people across ages. Primers used in a second PCR of about 7 to 12 cycles were a sample-barcoded 5' primer and a J-beta primer mix. TCRdb passed the 5' RACE reads through MiXCR, listing each CDR3 protein once. The repertoire holds 700,000 to 850,000 distinct CDR3 sequences, with 40% to 65% as singletons. Sequencing was carried out using blood. Receptors originate from a man aged 80 or over in good health.

V gene TRBV20-1 combines with J gene TRBJ2-5; D is perhaps TRBD1 (5 bases). V was pared by 5 bases and J by 3 bases, with 13 bases between. Germline loops: CDR1 DFQATT, CDR2 SNEGSKA (reference sequence). The CDR3 is made up of 13 amino acids. The chain's CDR3 is CSAPDNGEETQYF. CDR3 DNA: TGCAGTGCTCCGGACAATGGGGAAGAGACCCAGTACTTC.

This clonotype was recorded many times. Relative to the germline gene, one junction end is altered; a read error may explain this. Here the CDR3 DNA reads TGCGCCAGCAGCTTGGCGGGCAGTTACAATGAGCAGTTCTTC. Residues: CASSLAGSYNEQFF. This sequence joins TRBV7-9 and TRBJ2-1; D is possibly TRBD2 (5 bases). Germline CDR1 and CDR2: SEHNR and FQNEAQ (reference sequence). The CDR3 runs to 14 residues.

This clonotype has only a few counts. The genes are TRBV10-1 and TRBJ2-5, with D tentatively TRBD2 (5 bases). In germline, CDR1 is WNHNN, CDR2 SYGVQD (reference sequence). The CDR3 runs to 15 residues. With 3 bases removed from V and 7 bases from J, the gap between germline ends came to 18 bases. The CDR3 DNA follows: TGCGCCAGCAGTGAAGTTGGGATCCCTGAGGGGACCCAGTACTTC. Protein product: CASSEVGIPEGTQYF.

This clonotype occurred once. Possible read error: a much larger clone is one base away. This sequence joins TRBV6-5 and TRBJ2-3; D remains unclear. CDR1 is MNHEY and CDR2 is SVGAGI in the germline V gene. Trimming took off 6 bases at V and 1 base at J, with 8 bases between the two ends. CDR3 length: 13 amino acids. In DNA form, the CDR3 reads TGTGCCAGCAGGGAAGCAGGCACAGATACGCAGTATTTT. Translation: CASREAGTDTQYF.

V and J are TRBV11-1 and TRBJ2-5, with 14 bases fitting TRBD2. Per germline, CDR1 SGHAT and CDR2 FQDESV (reference sequence). The CDR3 contains 14 residues. The ends lost 5 bases at V and 5 bases at J; junction bases unmatched: 1. The CDR3 DNA reads TGTGCCAGCAGCGGGACTAGCGGGAGTGAGACCCAGTACTTC. It is translated as CASSGTSGSETQYF.

CDR3 sequence: CSVGMTSGRHNEQFF. Here the CDR3 DNA reads TGCAGCGTTGGAATGACTAGCGGGAGGCACAATGAGCAGTTCTTC. The chain is built from TRBV29-1 and TRBJ2-1, with TRBD2 matching over 13 bases. The CDR3 has 15 residues. With 4 bases clipped from V and 5 bases from J, the junction kept 5 bases outside the gene matches. Germline CDR1 reads SQVTM; CDR2 reads ANQGSEA.

This clonotype has a single count. V gene TRBV20-1 combines with J gene TRBJ2-7; 10 bases align to TRBD2. The V gene end was trimmed by 5 bases and the J gene end by 5 bases; junction bases not matched to a gene: 6. The V gene's germline CDR1 is DFQATT and CDR2 SNEGSKA (reference sequence). The length of the CDR3 is 13 residues. Here the CDR3 reads CSAWLAGVDEQYF. The CDR3 nucleotides are TGCAGTGCTTGGCTAGCGGGAGTGGACGAGCAGTACTTC.

V and J are TRBV6-6 and TRBJ1-1, with 11 bases that match TRBD1. The CDR3 covers 16 residues. Germline lookup yields CDR1 MNHNY and CDR2 SVGAGI (reference sequence). The ends lost 7 bases at V and 2 bases at J; junction bases unmatched: 9. CDR3 protein: CASTRTGTGGNTEAFF. The CDR3 DNA reads as TGTGCCAGCACCCGCACCGGGACAGGGGGTAACACTGAAGCTTTCTTT.

This clonotype turned up a few times. The chain has TRBV5-1 and TRBJ2-1, with 7 bases aligning to TRBD2. Germline assignment: CDR1 SGHRS and CDR2 YFSETQ. Trimming at V came to 4 bases and at J to 4 bases, leaving 8 bases not matched to a gene. There are 15 residues in the CDR3. CDR3 residues: CASSLPSGGYNEQFF. Here the CDR3 DNA reads TGCGCCAGCAGCCTCCCTAGCGGCGGATACAATGAGCAGTTCTTC.

The gene calls are TRBV12-3 or TRBV12-4 and TRBJ1-2; D not resolved. Trimming pared 1 base from V and 6 bases from J, leaving 12 bases between. CDR3 length equals 14 residues. CDR3 region: CASSLGPSTNGYTF. Here the CDR3 DNA reads TGTGCCAGCAGTTTAGGACCGAGCACTAATGGCTACACCTTC.

Comment on this clonotype: Since a much larger clone is just one base distant, this may be a read error. The chain joins TRBV29-1 to TRBJ2-7; 8 positions agree with TRBD1. Germline CDR1 is SQVTM and CDR2 is ANQGSEA. Trimming at V came to 3 bases and at J to 2 bases, leaving 6 bases not matched to a gene. The CDR3 runs to 14 residues. The CDR3 coding sequence is TGCAGCGTTGACCGACAGGGGACTGCCTACGAGCAGTACTTC. Its translation: CSVDRQGTAYEQYF.

This clonotype came up many times. The rearrangement links TRBV20-1 to TRBJ2-7, with 9 bases identical to TRBD2. V lost 5 bases, J lost 8 bases, and 16 bases stayed unmatched. CDR1 and CDR2 (germline): DFQATT, SNEGSKA (reference sequence). The CDR3 runs 15 residues. Here the CDR3 DNA reads TGCAGTGCTCCGGAAAACAGGGGCGGGAGGGGCAAGCAGTACTTC. This translates into CSAPENRGGRGKQYF.

The chain carries TRBV6-5 and TRBJ1-5, with D perhaps matching TRBD1 (5 bases). Germline V gene data show CDR1 as MNHEY and CDR2 as SVGAGI. V was cut by 2 bases and J by 4 bases, with 9 bases left in between. The CDR3 runs 14 residues. The CDR3 spells CASSYPAGNQPQHF. The CDR3 coding sequence is TGTGCCAGCAGTTACCCAGCAGGGAATCAGCCCCAGCATTTT.

This clonotype has a single count. J is TRBJ2-7 and V is TRBV7-2; no firm D call. The J call may be mistaken, given a closer DNA end match to TRBJ2-5. Germline CDR1 is SGHTA and CDR2 is FQGNSA. The CDR3 spans 14 residues. This chain's CDR3 is CASSSRAKVETQYF. DNA for the CDR3: TGTGCCAGCAGCTCCCGGGCAAAGGTGGAGACCCAGTACTTC.

This clonotype was counted between two and nine times. The chain links TRBV15 to TRBJ1-2; weak D call: TRBD1 (5 bases). V lost 3 bases to trimming and J lost 5 bases, with 25 bases between them. CDR3 length: 18 amino acids. CDR1 and CDR2 (germline): LNHNV, YYDKDF (reference sequence). CDR3 nucleotides: TGTGCCACCAGCAGGGAGAGATTCTTGTCCAGGGTTGAGTATGGCTACACCTTC. Its protein is CATSRERFLSRVEYGYTF. Supplemented by reference TRBV15 and TRBJ1-2, the full variable domain reads DAMVIQNPRYQVTQFGKPVTLSCSQTLNHNVMYWYQQKSSQAPKLLFHYYDKDFNNEADTPDNFQSRRPNTSFCFLDIRSPGLGDTAMYLCATSRERFLSRVEYGYTFGSGTRLTVV.

The rearrangement uses TRBV9 and TRBJ2-7; 8 positions match TRBD2. This CDR3 comprises 15 residues. Trimming removed 0 bases from V and 3 bases from J; junction bases left unmatched: 5. Germline CDR1 reads SGDLS; CDR2 reads YYNGEE. The CDR3 reads CASSVEGAGDYEQYF. CDR3 nucleotide sequence: TGTGCCAGCAGCGTAGAAGGAGCGGGAGACTACGAGCAGTACTTC.

This sequence joins TRBV12-3 or TRBV12-4 and TRBJ2-3, with TRBD2 matching 10 bases. Unmatched junction bases numbered 1, after V lost 2 bases and J lost 2 bases. The CDR3 length is 15 residues. The CDR3 coding sequence is TGTGCCAGCAGTTTAAGCGGGAGGGTCACAGATACGCAGTATTTT. It yields the protein CASSLSGRVTDTQYF.

This clonotype occurred once. This chain connects TRBV12-3 or TRBV12-4 to TRBJ1-1, with D uncertain. The CDR3 covers 13 residues. The V and J ends lost 7 bases and 7 bases respectively, with 16 bases between them. The CDR3 sequence: CASKTGPWGEAFF. The CDR3 DNA reads as TGTGCCAGCAAAACTGGCCCCTGGGGTGAAGCTTTCTTT.

V is TRBV20-1 and J is TRBJ2-7; 10 nucleotides agree with TRBD1. V shed 7 bases, J shed 7 bases, and the junction held 10 bases outside the gene matches. This CDR3 region has 13 residues. CDR1 is DFQATT and CDR2 is SNEGSKA in the germline V gene (reference sequence). In DNA form, the CDR3 reads TGCAGTGTTGTGGGACAGGGGAACAATGAGCAGTACTTC. Protein product: CSVVGQGNNEQYF.

V and J are TRBV6-2 or TRBV6-3 and TRBJ2-4, with a tentative D call TRBD2 (6 bases). CDR3 length: 15 amino acids. Germline loops: CDR1 MNHEY, CDR2 SVGEGT. Trimming took off 6 bases at V and 3 bases at J, with 15 bases between the two ends. CDR3 DNA: TGTGCCAGCAGCGCCGGGACTGGCTACAAAAACATTCAGTACTTC. The encoded protein is CASSAGTGYKNIQYF.

This chain uses TRBV5-1 with TRBJ2-7, with D possibly being TRBD2 (6 bases). The CDR3 runs 14 residues. Per germline, CDR1 SGHRS and CDR2 YFSETQ. V was pared by 4 bases and J by 3 bases, with 14 bases between. CDR3 amino acids: CASSRDLTSYEQYF. In DNA form, the CDR3 reads TGCGCCAGCAGCCGCGACCTGACTAGCTACGAGCAGTACTTC.

The chain uses TRBV28 and TRBJ2-1; D call uncertain. CDR1 MDHEN and CDR2 SYDVKM come from the germline V gene. CDR3 length equals 17 residues. V lost 3 bases and J 5 bases, leaving 20 bases between the germline ends. The CDR3 loop is CASSFPAARNSHNEQFF. The CDR3 DNA sequence: TGTGCCAGCAGTTTTCCAGCAGCTAGAAATTCCCACAATGAGCAGTTCTTC.

This clonotype was seen a single time. The chain employs TRBV12-3 or TRBV12-4 and TRBJ2-1; perhaps TRBD2 as D (5 bases). Between the trimmed V and J ends, which lost 2 bases and 0 bases, there was a span of 8 bases. The CDR3 covers 15 residues. DNA of the CDR3: TGTGCCAGCAGTTTACCGGGGAGCTCCTACAATGAGCAGTTCTTC. This translates into CASSLPGSSYNEQFF.

Remarks on this clonotype: A junction boundary mismatches the germline segment, possibly from a read error. The chain couples TRBV29-1 to TRBJ2-3; weak D call: TRBD1 (5 bases). Germline CDR1 reads SQVTM; CDR2 reads ANQGSEA. CDR3 length: 15 residues. The CDR3 DNA sequence: TGCAGCGTTGGGAGTCCAGGGTTCCGCACAGATACGCGGTATTTT. Translation gives CSVGSPGFRTDTRYF.

V usage is TRBV5-6 and J usage is TRBJ2-1; D is perhaps TRBD1 (5 bases). The CDR3 is 16 residues long. Deletions cut 4 bases from V and 0 bases from J, with 14 bases between. CDR1 SGHDT and CDR2 YYEEEE come from the germline V gene. CDR3 nucleotides: TGTGCCAGCAGCCGCTTGGGGCTAAACTCCTACAATGAGCAGTTCTTC. Its translation is CASSRLGLNSYNEQFF.

This clonotype has just a few counts. The chain uses TRBV20-1 and TRBJ2-1; D unclear. The germline gives CDR1 DFQATT, CDR2 SNEGSKA (reference sequence). The CDR3 spans 13 residues. Trimming stripped 6 bases from V and 2 bases from J, with 11 bases between. The CDR3 here is CSARSGTYNEQFF. The DNA of the CDR3 is TGCAGTGCCCGGAGTGGGACCTACAATGAGCAGTTCTTC.

The chain couples TRBV24-1 to TRBJ2-1, with TRBD2 matching over 8 bases. The CDR3 is 15 residues long. Trimming cost V 9 bases and J 6 bases; bases outside gene matches: 12. Germline V gene lookup returns CDR1 KGHDR and CDR2 SFDVKD. The CDR3 DNA follows: TGTGCCACCGAGACTAGCGCGGTTGGGGGCAATGAGCAGTTCTTC. Its translation: CATETSAVGGNEQFF.

V is TRBV5-1 and J is TRBJ2-3; 7 bases agree with TRBD1. V shed 1 base, J shed 14 bases, and the junction held 10 bases outside the gene matches. Germline V gene data show CDR1 as SGHRS and CDR2 as YFSETQ. The CDR3 is made up of 13 amino acids. This CDR3 is CASSLTGDRYAYF. The CDR3 DNA sequence: TGCGCCAGCAGCTTGACAGGGGACAGATACGCGTATTTT.

The V gene is TRBV4-2, the J gene TRBJ2-5; 8 bases fit TRBD2. Germline values: CDR1 LGHNA, CDR2 YNFKEQ. This CDR3 has 15 residues. With 4 bases clipped from V and 5 bases from J, the junction kept 9 bases outside the gene matches. The CDR3 bases are TGTGCCAGCAGCCCCCTCAGCGGGAGAAAGGAGACCCAGTACTTC. Its protein is CASSPLSGRKETQYF.

This rearrangement joins TRBV3-1 to TRBJ2-3; TRBD2 is a possible D gene (5 bases). Trimming removed 1 base from V and 2 bases from J, with 13 bases in between. The CDR3 length is 16 residues. Germline V lookup: CDR1 LGHDT, CDR2 YNNKEL (reference sequence). CDR3 DNA: TGTGCCAGCAGCCAAGGGCGCGGGCATACCACAGATACGCAGTATTTT. This encodes CASSQGRGHTTDTQYF.